One sample yielded the 17 T cell receptor beta chains listed below, sequenced in a study of PD-L1 blockade in urothelial cancer. Clones were read by immunoSEQ multiplex PCR, and TCRdb kept only the in-frame ones, dropping some. This table has over 100,000 clones, 80% to 95% appearing once. Time point described: peripheral blood 6 weeks after treatment start. The source was PBMCs, collected around atezolizumab (anti-PD-L1) treatment. The receptors here all came from a man in his sixties with urothelial cancer.

The chain joins TRBV7-2 to TRBJ2-7; D may be TRBD1 (6 bases). Trimming removed 1 base at V and 3 bases at J, with 19 bases between. CDR3 length: 17 residues. The germline V gene has CDR1 SGHTA and CDR2 FQGNSA. The CDR3 here is CASSLGKRTENDYEQYF. In nucleotides, the CDR3 is TGTGCCAGCAGCTTAGGAAAAAGGACAGAGAATGACTACGAGCAGTACTTC.

This clone was recorded once. This sequence joins TRBV28 and TRBJ2-1; 11 nucleotides line up with TRBD2. J lost 5 bases, V lost 1 base, and 13 bases had no gene match. Germline V CDR1 and CDR2: MDHEN, SYDVKM. The CDR3 spans 19 residues. As DNA, the CDR3 is TGTGCCAGCAGTTTATCCCTCCTCACTAGCGGGAGACTGAACAATGAGCAGTTCTTC. Translation: CASSLSLLTSGRLNNEQFF.

V and J are TRBV14 and TRBJ1-6; a possible D gene is TRBD1 (5 bases). The germline CDR1 and CDR2 sequences are SGHDN and FVKESK. This CDR3 is 14 amino acids long. The ends were cut back, 4 bases at V and 7 bases at J, with 11 bases in the middle. DNA of the CDR3: TGTGCCAGCAGCCTCCTGCGGGGGAATTCACCCCTCCACTTT. It codes for CASSLLRGNSPLHF.

The V and J genes are TRBV9 and TRBJ1-2; TRBD1 is a possible D gene (5 bases). Germline V gives CDR1 SGDLS, CDR2 YYNGEE. The CDR3 loop spans 19 amino acids. Trimming cost V 6 bases and J 2 bases, with 29 bases left between them. The CDR3 sequence: CASTSSPWGDGQGNYGYTF. The CDR3 coding sequence is TGTGCCAGCACCTCATCTCCATGGGGGGATGGGCAGGGCAACTATGGCTACACCTTC. Full variable domain (missing parts from reference TRBV9 and TRBJ1-2): DSGVTQTPKHLITATGQRVTLRCSPRSGDLSVYWYQQSLDQGLQFLIQYYNGEERAKGNILERFSAQQFPDLHSELNLSSLELGDSALYFCASTSSPWGDGQGNYGYTFGSGTRLTVV.

This sequence joins TRBV19 and TRBJ1-4; the D gene is possibly TRBD1 (5 bases). Trimming stripped 2 bases from V and 8 bases from J, with 12 bases between. Germline CDR1 reads LNHDA; CDR2 reads SQIVND (reference sequence). The CDR3 is 14 amino acids. The CDR3 DNA follows: TGTGCCAGTAGTATAACCAGGGTTGGAGAAAAACTGTTTTTT. Translating gives CASSITRVGEKLFF.

V and J are TRBV9 and TRBJ2-6; 9 bases agree with TRBD2. CDR3 size: 19 residues. The junction had 9 bases not matched to a gene; V was cut back by 0 bases and J by 2 bases. Germline CDR1 is SGDLS and CDR2 is YYNGEE. CDR3 bases: TGTGCCAGCAGCGTAGGGAGTAGCGGGAGTCTTGCTGGGGCCAACGTCCTGACTTTC. Protein: CASSVGSSGSLAGANVLTF.

The genes are TRBV7-8 and TRBJ2-7, with TRBD1 matching over 10 bases. After removal of 5 bases from V and 2 bases from J, the junction contained 12 bases not matched to a gene. The germline V gene encodes CDR1 SGHVS and CDR2 FQNEAQ. CDR3 length: 17 residues. The CDR3, as DNA: TGTGCCAGCAGCGAAAGACCCGGGACAGGGGTAACCTACGAGCAGTACTTC. Encoded protein: CASSERPGTGVTYEQYF.

The rearrangement links TRBV10-3 to TRBJ1-2; 7 bases are a match to TRBD1. The V gene's germline CDR1 is ENHRY and CDR2 SYGVKD. V was pared by 0 bases and J by 2 bases, with 3 bases of the junction left unmatched. The CDR3 extends over 15 amino acids. CDR3 residues: CAISESPTGNYGYTF. CDR3 in DNA: TGTGCCATCAGTGAGTCCCCGACAGGGAACTATGGCTACACCTTC.

The chain recombines TRBV9 with TRBJ2-3; 8 bases match TRBD2. This CDR3 spans 16 amino acids. The V gene end was trimmed by 1 base and the J gene end by 0 bases; junction bases not matched to a gene: 4. Germline V CDR1 and CDR2: SGDLS, YYNGEE. In DNA, the CDR3 is TGTGCCAGCAGCGTATATGGCGGGGGGAGCACAGATACGCAGTATTTT. It yields the protein CASSVYGGGSTDTQYF.

This clone occurred once. The rearrangement joins TRBV5-1 to TRBJ2-3; the match to TRBD2 covers 11 bases. Germline V gives CDR1 SGHRS, CDR2 YFSETQ. Trimming removed 5 bases from V and 3 bases from J; junction bases left unmatched: 2. This CDR3 has 14 amino acids. CDR3 sequence reads: CASRLAGGTDTQYF. The CDR3 DNA reads TGCGCCAGCAGATTAGCGGGGGGGACAGATACGCAGTATTTT.

V gene TRBV5-1 combines with J gene TRBJ2-2; perhaps TRBD1 as D (6 bases). Germline V CDR1 and CDR2: SGHRS, YFSETQ. V dropped 4 bases and J dropped 4 bases, with 20 bases sitting between them. This CDR3 has 17 residues. The CDR3 DNA follows: TGCGCCAGCAGCCTGTTCCTTAGGGGACACTCCACCGGGGAGCTGTTTTTT. It translates to CASSLFLRGHSTGELFF.

The V gene is TRBV5-4, the J gene TRBJ2-1; 9 nucleotides line up with TRBD1. Trimming took 4 bases from V and 7 from J; bases not matched to a gene: 9. The germline V gene encodes CDR1 SGHNT and CDR2 YYREEE (reference sequence). This CDR3 has 15 residues. CDR3 coding DNA: TGTGCCAGCAGCCACCGGGACAGGGTGGATAATGAGCAGTTCTTC. It translates to CASSHRDRVDNEQFF.

This clone was picked up a small number of times. This chain connects TRBV5-1 to TRBJ2-5; the match to TRBD2 covers 13 bases. Germline lookup yields CDR1 SGHRS and CDR2 YFSETQ. Trimming took 2 bases from V and 3 from J; bases not matched to a gene: 1. CDR3 length: 15 amino acids. DNA for the CDR3: TGCGCCAGCAGCTTTACTAGCGGGAGGGAAGAGACCCAGTACTTC. Its translation is CASSFTSGREETQYF.

This chain joins TRBV6-5 and TRBJ1-2, with D uncertain. The CDR3 extends over 12 amino acids. V gave up 4 bases and J gave up 5 bases, with 8 bases separating them. Germline lookup yields CDR1 MNHEY and CDR2 SVGAGI. CDR3 nucleotide sequence: TGTGCCAGCAGTTCAACATTTTATGGCTACACCTTC. As protein: CASSSTFYGYTF.

The rearrangement joins TRBV7-2 to TRBJ2-1; 11 bases align to TRBD1. CDR1 and CDR2 (germline): SGHTA, FQGNSA. There are 15 residues in the CDR3. V lost 1 base, J lost 5 bases, and 1 base stayed unmatched. The chain's CDR3 is CASSLGTGGHNEQFF. CDR3 in DNA: TGTGCCAGCAGCTTAGGGACAGGGGGCCACAATGAGCAGTTCTTC. Variable domain in full (rest from reference TRBV7-2 and TRBJ2-1): GAGVSQSPSNKVTEKGKDVELRCDPISGHTALYWYRQSLGQGLEFLIYFQGNSAPDKSGLPSDRFSAERTGGSVSTLTIQRTQQEDSAVYLCASSLGTGGHNEQFFGPGTRLTVL.

CDR3 DNA sequence: TGCGCCAGCAGCTCGAGACAGGGGGCCTTCTCTGGGGCCAACGTCCTGACTTTC. The encoded protein is CASSSRQGAFSGANVLTF. The chain carries TRBV5-1 and TRBJ2-6, with 10 bases aligning to TRBD1. The length of the CDR3 is 18 residues. V dropped 3 bases and J dropped 0; count of bases not matched to a gene: 6. From germline, CDR1 is SGHRS and CDR2 YFSETQ.

The rearrangement links TRBV6-1 to TRBJ1-5; the D is unclear. CDR1 and CDR2 (germline): MNHNS, SASEGT. V was clipped by 1 base and J by 4 bases, with 8 bases between them. This CDR3 is 14 amino acids long. The CDR3 loop reads CASSEGGSNQPQHF. CDR3 coding DNA: TGTGCCAGCAGTGAAGGAGGATCAAATCAGCCCCAGCATTTT.